This TCR beta chain was captured in a study of blood T cell repertoires in COVID-19. Across about two dozen US areas, participants ranged in age from roughly 18 to 95 years. Before being deemed recovered, Cohort 3 donors had two negative PCRs, clearance, or symptom resolution. CDR1 PRHDT and CDR2 FYEKMQ come from the germline V gene (reference sequence). CDR3 length: 15 amino acids. V was clipped by 0 bases and J by 2 bases, with 8 bases between them. Some clones are missing from TCRdb's copy, which holds only in-frame ones; the method was immunoSEQ multiplex PCR. The data hold almost 250,000 clones, with roughly 89% observed a single time.

This receptor was obtained from a woman aged 25-40 years who had recovered from COVID-19. The sample consisted of PBMCs or T cells enriched from blood (not recorded which). This rearrangement joins TRBV13 to TRBJ2-1; maybe TRBD2 (6 bases). CDR3 region: CASSLGGRAYNEQFF. CDR3 coding DNA: TGTGCCAGCAGCTTAGGCGGGAGAGCCTACAATGAGCAGTTCTTC.